The sequence of this T cell receptor beta chain was determined in a study of blood T cells in healthy people across ages. General study results and limits: Long-lived and aged donors differed, with more naive CD4+ cells and higher diversity in the long-lived.

In the case of this clonotype: Its antigen is not known.

The CDR3 has 16 residues. Germline V gives CDR1 SGHTA, CDR2 FQGTGA. V lost 5 bases and J 1 base, leaving 15 bases between the germline ends. The second PCR ran about 6 to 12 cycles with a sample-barcoded 5' primer and J-beta primers. Sequencing of every sample gave 2.5 million or more CDR3-containing paired-end reads. TCRdb itself ran the 5' RACE reads through MiXCR, one entry per CDR3 protein. Found here are about 1.8 million distinct CDR3 sequences, about 49% of them singletons; the top ten hold around 2.1%. Drawn from each donor were ten milliliters of peripheral blood. J is TRBJ2-1 and V is TRBV7-3, with D tentatively TRBD1 (6 bases). The sequencing sample was made of blood. The sequence derives from a woman aged 40 to 49 in good health. In nucleotides, the CDR3 is TGTGCCAGCAGCGCTCAGGGGAGCCCTTCCTACAATGAGCAGTTCTTC. It yields the protein CASSAQGSPSYNEQFF.